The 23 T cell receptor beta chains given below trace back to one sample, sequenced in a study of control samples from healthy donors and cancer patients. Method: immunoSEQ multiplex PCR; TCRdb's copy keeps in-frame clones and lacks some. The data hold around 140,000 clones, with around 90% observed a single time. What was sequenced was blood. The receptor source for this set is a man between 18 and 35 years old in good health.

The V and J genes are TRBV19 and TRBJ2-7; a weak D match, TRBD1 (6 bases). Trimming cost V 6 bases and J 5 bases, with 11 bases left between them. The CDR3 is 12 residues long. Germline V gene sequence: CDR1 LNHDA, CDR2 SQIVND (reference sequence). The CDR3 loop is CASSSGGDEQYF. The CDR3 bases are TGTGCCAGTAGCAGTGGGGGCGACGAGCAGTACTTC.

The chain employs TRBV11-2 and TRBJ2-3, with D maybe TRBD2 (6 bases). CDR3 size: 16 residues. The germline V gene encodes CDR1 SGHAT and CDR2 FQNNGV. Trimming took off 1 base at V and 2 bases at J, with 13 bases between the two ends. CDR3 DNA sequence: TGTGCCAGCAGCTTAGCGCTGACTAGAGACACAGATACGCAGTATTTT. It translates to CASSLALTRDTDTQYF.

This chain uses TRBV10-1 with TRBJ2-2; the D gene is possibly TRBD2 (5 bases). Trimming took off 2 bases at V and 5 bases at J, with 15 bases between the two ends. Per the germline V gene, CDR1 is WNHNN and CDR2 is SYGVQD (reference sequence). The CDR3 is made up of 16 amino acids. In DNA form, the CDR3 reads TGCGCCAGCAGTGAGAGGGTGGGGAGTCTTACCGGGGAGCTGTTTTTT. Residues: CASSERVGSLTGELFF.

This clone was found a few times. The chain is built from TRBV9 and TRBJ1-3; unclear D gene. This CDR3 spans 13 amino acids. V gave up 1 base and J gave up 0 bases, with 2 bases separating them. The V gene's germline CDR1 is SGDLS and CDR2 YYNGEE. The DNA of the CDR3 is TGTGCCAGCAGCGTAAGCTCTGGAAACACCATATATTTT. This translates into CASSVSSGNTIYF.

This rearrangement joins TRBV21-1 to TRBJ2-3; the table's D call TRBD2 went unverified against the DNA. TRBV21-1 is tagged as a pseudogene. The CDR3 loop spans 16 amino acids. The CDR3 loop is CASSKEEAGLADTQYF. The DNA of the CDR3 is TGTGCCAGCAGCAAAGAAGAGGCGGGGCTGGCAGATACGCAGTATTTT.

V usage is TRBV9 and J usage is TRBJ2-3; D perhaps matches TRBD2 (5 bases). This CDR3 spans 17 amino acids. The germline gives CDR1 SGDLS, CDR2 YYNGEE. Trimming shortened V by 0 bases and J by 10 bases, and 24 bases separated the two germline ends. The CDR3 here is CASSVGGSGNGPPAQYF. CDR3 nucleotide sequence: TGTGCCAGCAGCGTAGGTGGCTCGGGGAACGGACCGCCCGCGCAGTATTTT.

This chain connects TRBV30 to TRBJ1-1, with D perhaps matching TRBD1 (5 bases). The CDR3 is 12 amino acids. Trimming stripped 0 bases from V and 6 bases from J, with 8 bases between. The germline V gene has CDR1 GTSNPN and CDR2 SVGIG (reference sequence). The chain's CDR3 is CAWSVRGAEAFF. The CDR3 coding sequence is TGTGCCTGGAGTGTACGGGGCGCTGAAGCTTTCTTT.

The DNA for the CDR3 is TGTGCCACCCGGACAGGGACGGGCTACACCTTC. Its translation: CATRTGTGYTF. V gene TRBV13 combines with J gene TRBJ1-2; 8 bases are a match to TRBD1. The V gene's germline CDR1 is PRHDT and CDR2 FYEKMQ (reference sequence). The CDR3 sequence is 11 residues long. V lost 10 bases and J lost 8; bases outside the gene matches: 6.

This chain's CDR3 is CGTRASVRQAFF. The CDR3 nucleotides read TGTGGGACGAGGGCCTCAGTTCGGCAAGCTTTCTTT. The V and J genes are TRBV19 and TRBJ1-1, with D unresolved. This CDR3 region has 12 residues. Germline V CDR1 and CDR2: LNHDA, SQIVND (reference sequence).

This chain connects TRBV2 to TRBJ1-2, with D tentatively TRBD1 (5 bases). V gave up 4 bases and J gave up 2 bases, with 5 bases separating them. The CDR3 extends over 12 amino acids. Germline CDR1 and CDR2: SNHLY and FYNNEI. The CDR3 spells CASSGQNYGYTF. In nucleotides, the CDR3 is TGTGCCAGCAGTGGACAGAACTATGGCTACACCTTC.

This CDR3 is CATSRGQGQGYMYEQYF. CDR3 nucleotides: TGTGCCACCAGCAGAGGCCAGGGACAGGGGTATATGTACGAGCAGTACTTC. The chain couples TRBV15 to TRBJ2-7; 10 bases are a match to TRBD1. CDR1 and CDR2 from the germline V gene are LNHNV and YYDKDF (reference sequence). The J segment lost 4 bases and the V segment lost 1 base, leaving 10 bases of the junction unmatched. CDR3 length: 17 residues.

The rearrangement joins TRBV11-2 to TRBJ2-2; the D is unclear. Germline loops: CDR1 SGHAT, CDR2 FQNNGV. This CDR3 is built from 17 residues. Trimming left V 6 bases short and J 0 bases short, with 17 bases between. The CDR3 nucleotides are TGTGCCAGCAGACGGAGTACGTGGCAGCCGAACACCGGGGAGCTGTTTTTT. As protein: CASRRSTWQPNTGELFF.

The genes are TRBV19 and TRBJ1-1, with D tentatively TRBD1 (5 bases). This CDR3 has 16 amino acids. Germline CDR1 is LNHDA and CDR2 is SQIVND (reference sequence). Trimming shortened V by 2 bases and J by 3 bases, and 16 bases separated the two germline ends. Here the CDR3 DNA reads TGTGCCAGTAGTATAACGGGGATACTAGGGGACACTGAAGCTTTCTTT. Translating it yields CASSITGILGDTEAFF.

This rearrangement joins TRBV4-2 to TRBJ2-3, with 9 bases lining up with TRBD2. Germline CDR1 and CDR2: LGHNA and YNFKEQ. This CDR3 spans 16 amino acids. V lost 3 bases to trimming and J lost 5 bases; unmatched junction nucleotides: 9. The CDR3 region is CASSQGRRGGIDTQYF. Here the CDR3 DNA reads TGTGCCAGCAGCCAGGGGCGGCGGGGGGGTATAGATACGCAGTATTTT.

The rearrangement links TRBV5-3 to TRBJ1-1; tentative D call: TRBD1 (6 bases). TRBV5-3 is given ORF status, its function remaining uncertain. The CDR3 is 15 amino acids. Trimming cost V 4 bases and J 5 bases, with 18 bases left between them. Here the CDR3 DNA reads TGTGCCAGAAGCCCGAATGAGGGGGAGTGGACTGAAGCTTTCTTT. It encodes CARSPNEGEWTEAFF.

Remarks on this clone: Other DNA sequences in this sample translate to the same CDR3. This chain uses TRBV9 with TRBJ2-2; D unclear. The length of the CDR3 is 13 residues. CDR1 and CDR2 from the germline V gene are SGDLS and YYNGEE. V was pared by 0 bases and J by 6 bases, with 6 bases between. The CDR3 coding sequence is TGTGCCAGCAGCGTAGTGCCGGCCGGGGAGCTGTTTTTT. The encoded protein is CASSVVPAGELFF.

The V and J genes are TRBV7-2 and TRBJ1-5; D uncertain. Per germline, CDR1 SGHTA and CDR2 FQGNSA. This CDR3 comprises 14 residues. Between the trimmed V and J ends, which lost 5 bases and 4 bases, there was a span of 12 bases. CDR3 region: CASSPDGVNQPQHF. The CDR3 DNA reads TGTGCCAGCAGCCCGGACGGGGTAAATCAGCCCCAGCATTTT.

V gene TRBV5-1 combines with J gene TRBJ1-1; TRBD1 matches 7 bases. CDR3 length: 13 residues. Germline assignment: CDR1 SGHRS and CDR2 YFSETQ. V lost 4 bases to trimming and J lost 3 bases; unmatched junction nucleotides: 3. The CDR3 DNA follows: TGCGCCAGCAGCGAGACAGGGTACACTGAAGCTTTCTTT. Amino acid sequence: CASSETGYTEAFF.

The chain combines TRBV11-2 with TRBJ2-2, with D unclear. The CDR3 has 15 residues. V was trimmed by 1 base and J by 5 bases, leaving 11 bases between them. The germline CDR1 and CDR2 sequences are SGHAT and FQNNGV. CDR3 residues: CASSLAGPLTGELFF. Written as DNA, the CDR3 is TGTGCCAGCAGCTTAGCCGGGCCCTTAACCGGGGAGCTGTTTTTT. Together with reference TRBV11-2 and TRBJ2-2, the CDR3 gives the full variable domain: EAGVAQSPRYKIIEKRQSVAFWCNPISGHATLYWYQQILGQGPKLLIQFQNNGVVDDSQLPKDRFSAERLKGVDSTLKIQPAKLEDSAVYLCASSLAGPLTGELFFGEGSRLTVL.

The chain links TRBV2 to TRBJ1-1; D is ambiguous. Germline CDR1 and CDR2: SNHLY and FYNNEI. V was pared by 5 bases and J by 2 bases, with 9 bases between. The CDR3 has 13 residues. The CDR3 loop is CASSPRLNTEAFF. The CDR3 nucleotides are TGTGCCAGCAGTCCTCGATTAAACACTGAAGCTTTCTTT.

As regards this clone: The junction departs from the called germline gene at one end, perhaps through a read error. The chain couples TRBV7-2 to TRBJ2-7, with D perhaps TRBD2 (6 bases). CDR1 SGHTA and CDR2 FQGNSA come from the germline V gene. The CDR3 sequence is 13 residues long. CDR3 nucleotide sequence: TGTGCCAGCAGTTTTAGATTAACGGGACTGGTTTTCTTC. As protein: CASSFRLTGLVFF.

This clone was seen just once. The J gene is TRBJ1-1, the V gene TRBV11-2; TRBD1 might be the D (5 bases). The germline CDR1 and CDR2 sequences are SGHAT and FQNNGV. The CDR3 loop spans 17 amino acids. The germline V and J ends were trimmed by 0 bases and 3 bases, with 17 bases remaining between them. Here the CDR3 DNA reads TGTGCCAGCAGCTTAGATGGTTTGGGCAGGGAGTACACTGAAGCTTTCTTT. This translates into CASSLDGLGREYTEAFF.

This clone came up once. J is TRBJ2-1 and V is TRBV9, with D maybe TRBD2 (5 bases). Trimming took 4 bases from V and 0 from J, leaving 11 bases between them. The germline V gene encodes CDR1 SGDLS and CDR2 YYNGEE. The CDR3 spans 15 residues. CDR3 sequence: CASSPSGNSYNEQFF. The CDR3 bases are TGTGCCAGCAGCCCCTCCGGGAACTCCTACAATGAGCAGTTCTTC.